A selection of T cell receptor beta chains follows, all from one sample in a study of Ad26.COV2.S vaccination and SARS-CoV-2 variants. Profiled with immunoSEQ multiplex PCR; TCRdb holds only in-frame clones, not every one. The table has 250,000 to 300,000 clones, over 75% seen once. The sequenced sample was peripheral blood, obtained in a trial of Ad26.COV2.S vaccine versus placebo. The receptors shown here come from a person aged 18-60 years who received the Ad26.COV2.S COVID-19 vaccine or a placebo. CDR3s leave out the opening cysteine and the closing phenylalanine or tryptophan. D genes are given only for firm matches.

v_gene,d_gene,CDR3aa
TRBV11-2,TRBD2,ASSLTSGAQADTQY
TRBV28,NA,ASSPNRVETQY
TRBV7-2,TRBD2,ASSLALRLAGATYNEQF
TRBV9,TRBD1,ASSATGGSNQPQH
TRBV13,NA,ASSLSHGGASEPQH
TRBV4-3,TRBD1,ASSLQGGGPDYT
TRBV5-1,NA,ASRLELHQPQH
TRBV3-1/TRBV3-2,NA,ASSQGHINQPQH
TRBV29-1,TRBD1,SGGSDRGTEAF
TRBV7-2,TRBD1,ASSKDRGFANEKLF
TRBV6-4,NA,ASSGPGQNTGELF
TRBV27,NA,ASIATAGSVNEQF
TRBV7-2,NA,ASSRRTEQETQY
TRBV29-1,NA,SVFLTSGLEAF
TRBV5-1,TRBD1,ASSIQGATEAF
TRBV5-6,TRBD1,ASSWRDRTGNQPQH
TRBV18,TRBD2,ASSPGSGIYEQY
TRBV27,TRBD1,ASSTTGLYGYT
TRBV5-1,TRBD1,ASSLLGQDLLYGYT
TRBV28,TRBD1,ASRLQGAGQPQH
TRBV14,TRBD2,ASSQGLVVEQF
TRBV27,TRBD1,ASSYQGAGEKLF
TRBV9,NA,ASSVTPRAEQY
TRBV7-6,NA,ASSQSARGDGYT
TRBV5-8,NA,ASSLAGGRWIGELF
TRBV5-4,TRBD1,ASSLRQGAVGELF
TRBV9,TRBD2,ASSVGVQAGDREQF
TRBV30,NA,AWSAYNEQF
TRBV7-2,NA,ASSQNPAGTHNEKLF
TRBV19,NA,ASSIDRTAEAF
TRBV27,TRBD1,ASSTSGQGATNEKLF
TRBV7-8,TRBD2,ASSLSRGGETQY
TRBV5-6,TRBD2,ASSLFGLAGGATGELF
TRBV4-3,NA,ASSQETGSGANVLT
TRBV2,TRBD2,ASSPGTRANEQF
TRBV6-6,NA,ASITPDTDTQY
TRBV4-3,TRBD2,ASSQTSNSYNEQF
TRBV6-6,NA,ASSPSRDTQY
TRBV18,TRBD2,ASSPAGGPTDTQY
TRBV5-6,TRBD2,ASSPRLAGVTTGELF
TRBV3-1/TRBV3-2,TRBD1,ASSVDRGSYNEQF
TRBV7-8,NA,ASSLAGPNTEAF